These T cell receptor beta chains were read from a single sample in a study of cytomegalovirus exposure and HLA in healthy donors. Clones were sequenced by immunoSEQ multiplex PCR, and TCRdb holds only the in-frame ones, with some missing. The table records about 240,000 clones, around 86% of them present only once. The sample taken for sequencing was PBMCs. These receptors all stem from a woman in her 30s in good health and CMV-seropositive. The CDR3 runs from the conserved cysteine through the conserved F or W. Clone size, where shown, is once, few, many, or a class for clones that have expanded.

TRBJ2-7 | once | TRBV6-6 | CASSYTDSYEQYF
TRBJ2-5 | - | TRBV19 | CASSLRSEGAKTQYF
TRBJ1-5 | once | TRBV28 | CASSQWTGSNQPQHF
TRBJ2-7 | few | TRBV5-1 | CASSSGGTSGSYEQYF
TRBJ1-1 | - | TRBV7-7 | CASSLTQNTEAFF
TRBJ1-3 | - | TRBV6-4 | CASGLVWDSASGNTIYF
TRBJ2-3 | - | TRBV7-3 | CASSSSGRADTQYF
TRBJ2-6 | - | TRBV5-1 | CASSQTALAGANVLTF
TRBJ2-7 | - | TRBV30 | CAWSLDWASKEQYF
TRBJ2-3 | - | TRBV4-1 | CASSQEGDHTDTQYF
TRBJ1-2 | - | TRBV28 | CASSTGQLYGYTF
TRBJ2-5 | few | TRBV14 | CASSQRETQYF
TRBJ1-2 | once | TRBV2 | CASGGGQGNNYGYTF
TRBJ2-1 | few | TRBV9 | CASSERGDLNEQFF
TRBJ2-1 | - | TRBV5-6 | CASTQDRGDEQFF
TRBJ2-5 | - | TRBV5-4 | CASSLLGRPGETQYF
TRBJ2-5 | - | TRBV5-5 | CASSWGGTQETQYF
TRBJ1-2 | - | TRBV10-3 | CAITTGGSYGYTF
TRBJ2-7 | few | TRBV7-6 | CASSLLGGPPYEQYF
TRBJ2-5 | - | TRBV7-9 | CASSKGNNPETQYF
TRBJ1-1 | - | TRBV7-2 | CASSLESGAPMNTEAFF
TRBJ1-1 | - | TRBV29-1 | CSAASTENTEAFF
TRBJ1-1 | - | TRBV19 | CASSIIAGGGTEAFF
TRBJ2-7 | - | TRBV5-6 | CASSLTASQAYEQYF
TRBJ2-7 | once | TRBV29-1 | CSVGTWTSVYYEQYF
TRBJ2-7 | - | TRBV28 | CASSLLGQGEQYF
TRBJ2-7 | - | TRBV5-8 | CASSDGTGGLGSYEQYF
TRBJ2-7 | few | TRBV19 | CASRGLATYEQYF
TRBJ1-5 | - | TRBV5-1 | CASRLTSGGNQPQHF